The clone carrying this T cell receptor beta chain has only a few counts. Antigen: not known. These data are taken from a study of response to subunit inactivated influenza vaccine. Study outcomes and limitations: T cells newly recruited by each seasonal influenza vaccination are few, the authors suggested.

TCRdb ran MiXCR on the RT-PCR reads and lists one entry per CDR3 protein. The sample records 600,000 to 850,000 distinct CDR3 sequences, roughly 15% being singletons. Source: PBMCs from blood, taken around two weeks before vaccination. The receptor's source is a man between 50 and 59 years old who received an inactivated influenza vaccine.

The CDR3 region has the DNA TGTGCCACCAGTGACTCGGGGCGGAGCACAGATACGCAGTATTTT. It encodes CATSDSGRSTDTQYF. This chain joins TRBV24-1 and TRBJ2-3; D might be TRBD1 or TRBD2, each matching 5 bases. CDR3 length: 15 residues. The V end was cut by 4 bases, the J end by 0 bases, with 10 bases between. CDR1 and CDR2 (germline): KGHDR, SFDVKD.